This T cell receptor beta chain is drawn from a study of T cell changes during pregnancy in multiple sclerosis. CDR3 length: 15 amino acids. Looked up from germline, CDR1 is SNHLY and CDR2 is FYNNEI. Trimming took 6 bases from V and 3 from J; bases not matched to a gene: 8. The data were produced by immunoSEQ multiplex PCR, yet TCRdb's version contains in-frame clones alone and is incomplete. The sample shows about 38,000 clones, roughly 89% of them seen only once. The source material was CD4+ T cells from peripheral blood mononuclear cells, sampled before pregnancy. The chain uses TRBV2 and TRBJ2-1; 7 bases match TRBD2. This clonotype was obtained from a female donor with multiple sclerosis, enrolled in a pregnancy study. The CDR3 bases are TGTGCCAGCAGGAGGGAGAGCGGGGACTACAATGAGCAGTTCTTC. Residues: CASRRESGDYNEQFF. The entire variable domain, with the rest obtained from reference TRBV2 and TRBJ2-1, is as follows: EPEVTQTPSHQVTQMGQEVILRCVPISNHLYFYWYRQILGQKVEFLVSFYNNEISEKSEIFDDQFSVERPDGSNFTLKIRSTKLEDSAMYFCASRRESGDYNEQFFGPGTRLTVL.